Listed below are T cell receptor beta chains from one sample, sequenced in a study of cytotoxic CD8 clonotypes in ibrutinib-treated CLL. The data were produced by immunoSEQ multiplex PCR, yet TCRdb's version contains in-frame clones alone and is incomplete. Among roughly 70,000 clones listed, approximately 90% were seen once. This specimen consisted of PBMCs, obtained after 12 months of ibrutinib treatment. All receptors derive from a human donor with chronic lymphocytic leukemia. The CDR3 runs from the conserved cysteine through the conserved F or W. A D gene is named only where the DNA matches it firmly. The listing skips clone size in some rows; elsewhere it reads once, few, many or a size class.

d_gene: TRBD2; v_gene: TRBV25-1; abundance: -; j_gene: TRBJ2-7; CDR3aa: CASSDWTSGDSYEQYF; CDR3nt: TGTGCCAGCAGTGATTGGACTAGCGGAGACTCCTACGAGCAGTACTTC
d_gene: TRBD2; v_gene: TRBV27; abundance: once; j_gene: TRBJ2-1; CDR3aa: CASSFLYRLAGVLNYNEQFF; CDR3nt: TGTGCCAGCAGTTTCCTTTACCGGCTAGCGGGAGTCTTAAACTACAATGAGCAGTTCTTC
d_gene: -; v_gene: TRBV6-5; abundance: -; j_gene: TRBJ1-1; CDR3aa: CASSSSGRANTEAFF; CDR3nt: TGTGCCAGCAGTTCCTCTGGACGGGCGAACACTGAAGCTTTCTTT
d_gene: -; v_gene: TRBV10-3; abundance: -; j_gene: TRBJ1-5; CDR3aa: CAISASGTDNQPQHF; CDR3nt: TGTGCCATCAGTGCCTCGGGGACGGACAATCAGCCCCAGCATTTT
d_gene: TRBD2; v_gene: TRBV7-6; abundance: -; j_gene: TRBJ2-7; CDR3aa: CASSPGHLAVLPEQYF; CDR3nt: TGTGCCAGCAGCCCCGGTCATCTAGCGGTACTACCCGAGCAGTACTTC
d_gene: TRBD1; v_gene: TRBV19; abundance: -; j_gene: TRBJ1-2; CDR3aa: CASDLGQGFGYTF; CDR3nt: TGTGCCAGCGACCTGGGACAGGGGTTCGGCTACACCTTC
d_gene: TRBD1; v_gene: TRBV29-1; abundance: once; j_gene: TRBJ1-1; CDR3aa: CSVKAGGWNTEAFF; CDR3nt: TGCAGCGTTAAAGCAGGGGGCTGGAACACTGAAGCTTTCTTT
d_gene: TRBD2; v_gene: TRBV19; abundance: -; j_gene: TRBJ2-5; CDR3aa: CASTSSLQFGRGWETQYF; CDR3nt: TGTGCCAGTACCAGCTCCCTTCAGTTCGGGAGGGGTTGGGAGACCCAGTACTTC
d_gene: TRBD1; v_gene: TRBV10-1; abundance: -; j_gene: TRBJ2-3; CDR3aa: CASSESAGTGVGGTDTQYF; CDR3nt: TGCGCCAGCAGTGAGTCAGCGGGGACAGGGGTCGGTGGCACAGATACGCAGTATTTT
d_gene: TRBD1; v_gene: TRBV27; abundance: -; j_gene: TRBJ2-7; CDR3aa: CASSLSRGPYEQYF; CDR3nt: TGTGCCAGCAGTTTATCCAGGGGGCCATACGAGCAGTACTTC
d_gene: TRBD1; v_gene: TRBV9; abundance: once; j_gene: TRBJ1-2; CDR3aa: CASSPRTGNSGYTF; CDR3nt: TGTGCCAGCAGCCCACGGACAGGGAACTCTGGCTACACCTTC
d_gene: TRBD2; v_gene: TRBV7-8; abundance: -; j_gene: TRBJ2-6; CDR3aa: CASSKRERLAGGAGANVLTF; CDR3nt: TGTGCCAGCAGCAAACGCGAGAGACTAGCGGGAGGGGCTGGGGCCAACGTCCTGACTTTC
d_gene: -; v_gene: TRBV19; abundance: -; j_gene: TRBJ2-7; CDR3aa: CASSTLIWQGGEQYF; CDR3nt: TGTGCCAGTAGTACCTTAATATGGCAGGGGGGCGAGCAGTACTTC
d_gene: TRBD2; v_gene: TRBV6-1; abundance: once; j_gene: TRBJ2-1; CDR3aa: CASSERGTSGRAPYNEQFF; CDR3nt: TGTGCCAGCAGTGAGAGGGGGACTAGCGGGAGGGCCCCTTACAATGAGCAGTTCTTC
d_gene: -; v_gene: TRBV9; abundance: -; j_gene: TRBJ1-1; CDR3aa: CASSPGSGNTEAFF; CDR3nt: TGTGCCAGCAGCCCCGGATCGGGGAACACTGAAGCTTTCTTT
d_gene: -; v_gene: TRBV4-1; abundance: once; j_gene: TRBJ1-1; CDR3aa: CASSQETGEREAFF; CDR3nt: TGCGCCAGCAGCCAAGAGACGGGGGAACGGGAAGCTTTCTTT
d_gene: -; v_gene: TRBV10-3; abundance: -; j_gene: TRBJ1-4; CDR3aa: CAIIWGWGFPATNEKLFF; CDR3nt: TGTGCCATCATATGGGGCTGGGGATTTCCTGCAACTAATGAAAAACTGTTTTTT
d_gene: TRBD2; v_gene: TRBV14; abundance: -; j_gene: TRBJ2-7; CDR3aa: CASSHLLAGYTYEQYF; CDR3nt: TGTGCCAGCAGCCACCTACTAGCGGGCTATACCTACGAGCAGTACTTC
d_gene: TRBD1; v_gene: TRBV30; abundance: -; j_gene: TRBJ1-1; CDR3aa: CAWSKQGASEAFF; CDR3nt: TGTGCCTGGAGTAAACAGGGGGCCTCTGAAGCTTTCTTT
d_gene: -; v_gene: TRBV4-3; abundance: -; j_gene: TRBJ1-4; CDR3aa: CASSQAPPGRPPEKLFF; CDR3nt: TGCGCCAGCAGCCAAGCTCCACCGGGACGCCCTCCTGAAAAACTGTTTTTT
d_gene: -; v_gene: TRBV5-1; abundance: once; j_gene: TRBJ1-5; CDR3aa: CASSIGAADANQPQHF; CDR3nt: TGCGCCAGCAGCATTGGGGCGGCGGATGCGAATCAGCCCCAGCATTTT
d_gene: TRBD1; v_gene: TRBV6-1; abundance: medium-sized; j_gene: TRBJ2-7; CDR3aa: CASSPGTGSSYEQYF; CDR3nt: TGTGCCAGCAGTCCCGGGACAGGGAGCTCCTACGAGCAGTACTTC
d_gene: -; v_gene: TRBV4-3; abundance: -; j_gene: TRBJ2-2; CDR3aa: CASSQDTEITGELFF; CDR3nt: TGCGCCAGCAGCCAAGATACAGAGATCACCGGGGAGCTGTTTTTT
d_gene: -; v_gene: TRBV9; abundance: -; j_gene: TRBJ2-5; CDR3aa: CASSVGPGLLQETQYF; CDR3nt: TGTGCCAGCAGCGTAGGGCCCGGACTATTACAAGAGACCCAGTACTTC
d_gene: TRBD1; v_gene: TRBV6-6; abundance: -; j_gene: TRBJ2-1; CDR3aa: CASSARQGGNEQFF; CDR3nt: TGTGCCAGCAGTGCAAGACAGGGCGGCAATGAGCAGTTCTTC
d_gene: -; v_gene: TRBV5-1; abundance: -; j_gene: TRBJ2-7; CDR3aa: CASSEQEAYEQYF; CDR3nt: TGCGCCAGCAGCGAGCAGGAAGCATACGAGCAGTACTTC
d_gene: -; v_gene: TRBV7-9; abundance: -; j_gene: TRBJ1-2; CDR3aa: CASSLAGEGNGGYTF; CDR3nt: TGTGCCAGCAGCCTGGCAGGGGAAGGTAATGGCGGCTACACCTTC
d_gene: TRBD2; v_gene: TRBV23-1; abundance: -; j_gene: TRBJ2-1; CDR3aa: CASRLRSSGRIDEQFF; CDR3nt: TGCGCCAGCAGACTACGATCTAGCGGGAGGATAGATGAGCAGTTCTTC
d_gene: -; v_gene: TRBV7-8; abundance: -; j_gene: TRBJ2-3; CDR3aa: CASSFNAEVEDTQYF; CDR3nt: TGTGCCAGCAGCTTTAACGCCGAGGTAGAGGATACGCAGTATTTT
d_gene: -; v_gene: TRBV29-1; abundance: -; j_gene: TRBJ1-2; CDR3aa: CSVEEGFEGYTF; CDR3nt: TGCAGCGTTGAAGAGGGGTTTGAGGGTTACACCTTC
d_gene: -; v_gene: TRBV19; abundance: -; j_gene: TRBJ1-1; CDR3aa: CASSYGNTEAFF; CDR3nt: TGTGCCAGTAGTTACGGAAACACTGAAGCTTTCTTT
d_gene: -; v_gene: TRBV2; abundance: once; j_gene: TRBJ2-5; CDR3aa: CASNLGETQYF; CDR3nt: TGTGCCAGCAATTTGGGAGAGACCCAGTACTTC
d_gene: TRBD2; v_gene: TRBV27; abundance: -; j_gene: TRBJ2-5; CDR3aa: CASSFGSGSQETQYF; CDR3nt: TGTGCCAGCAGTTTCGGTAGCGGGAGCCAAGAGACCCAGTACTTC
d_gene: -; v_gene: TRBV6-5; abundance: -; j_gene: TRBJ2-7; CDR3aa: CASSYSKGRVNEQYF; CDR3nt: TGTGCCAGCAGTTACTCGAAAGGCAGGGTTAACGAGCAGTACTTC
d_gene: TRBD1; v_gene: TRBV19; abundance: -; j_gene: TRBJ2-1; CDR3aa: CASSIAPDRGRSEQFF; CDR3nt: TGTGCCAGTAGTATAGCTCCGGACAGGGGACGAAGTGAGCAGTTCTTC
d_gene: TRBD1; v_gene: TRBV5-4; abundance: -; j_gene: TRBJ1-3; CDR3aa: CASRSDRGGNTIYF; CDR3nt: TGTGCCAGCAGATCAGACAGGGGTGGAAACACCATATATTTT
d_gene: -; v_gene: TRBV28; abundance: -; j_gene: TRBJ1-2; CDR3aa: CASRDGQSNYGYTF; CDR3nt: TGTGCCAGCAGGGATGGACAGTCTAACTATGGCTACACCTTC
d_gene: -; v_gene: TRBV9; abundance: -; j_gene: TRBJ1-5; CDR3aa: CASRAGDCQPQHF; CDR3nt: TGTGCCAGCAGGGCAGGGGACTGTCAGCCCCAGCATTTT
d_gene: -; v_gene: TRBV6-5; abundance: -; j_gene: TRBJ1-1; CDR3aa: CASREEGNTEAFF; CDR3nt: TGTGCCAGCAGAGAAGAAGGAAACACTGAAGCTTTCTTT
d_gene: -; v_gene: TRBV5-1; abundance: once; j_gene: TRBJ2-2; CDR3aa: CASSLRSTGELFF; CDR3nt: TGCGCCAGCAGCTTGAGATCGACCGGGGAGCTGTTTTTT